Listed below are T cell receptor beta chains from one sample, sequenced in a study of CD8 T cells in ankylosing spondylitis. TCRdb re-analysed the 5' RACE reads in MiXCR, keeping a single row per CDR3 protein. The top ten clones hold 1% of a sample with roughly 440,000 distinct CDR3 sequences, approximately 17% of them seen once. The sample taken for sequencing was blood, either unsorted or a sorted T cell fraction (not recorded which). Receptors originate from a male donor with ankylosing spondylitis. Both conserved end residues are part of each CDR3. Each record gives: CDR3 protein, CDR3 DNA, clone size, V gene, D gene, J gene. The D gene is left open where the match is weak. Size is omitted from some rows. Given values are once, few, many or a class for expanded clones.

cdr3_aa: CASSEWRATSTDTQYF
cdr3_nt: TGTGCCAGCAGTGAATGGCGGGCGACTAGCACAGATACGCAGTATTTT
clone_size: many
v_call: TRBV25-1
d_call: -
j_call: TRBJ2-3

cdr3_aa: CASSRTGKETQYF
cdr3_nt: TGCGCCAGCAGCAGGACAGGGAAAGAGACCCAGTACTTC
clone_size: many
v_call: TRBV6-1
d_call: TRBD1
j_call: TRBJ2-5

cdr3_aa: CASSLRPGSYNEQFF
cdr3_nt: TGCGCCAGCAGCTTGAGGCCAGGGTCCTACAATGAGCAGTTCTTC
clone_size: -
v_call: TRBV5-1
d_call: -
j_call: TRBJ2-1

cdr3_aa: CSTLPGLAGVNEQFF
cdr3_nt: TGCAGCACTCTACCCGGACTAGCGGGAGTTAATGAGCAGTTCTTC
clone_size: -
v_call: TRBV29-1
d_call: TRBD2
j_call: TRBJ2-1

cdr3_aa: CASSYAGKTEAFF
cdr3_nt: TGCGCCAGCAGCTACGCAGGGAAAACTGAAGCTTTCTTT
clone_size: -
v_call: TRBV5-1
d_call: -
j_call: TRBJ1-1

cdr3_aa: CASSQQTAGTEAFF
cdr3_nt: TGTGCCAGCAGCCAACAAACCGCGGGCACTGAAGCTTTCTTT
clone_size: -
v_call: TRBV14
d_call: -
j_call: TRBJ1-1

cdr3_aa: CASSLRASSTDTQYF
cdr3_nt: TGTGCCAGCAGTTTGAGGGCCTCCAGCACAGATACGCAGTATTTT
clone_size: many
v_call: TRBV12-3/TRBV12-4
d_call: -
j_call: TRBJ2-3

cdr3_aa: CSARSTGELFF
cdr3_nt: TGCAGTGCTAGGAGCACCGGGGAGCTGTTTTTT
clone_size: -
v_call: TRBV20-1
d_call: -
j_call: TRBJ2-2

cdr3_aa: CASSYIRRQTTVYNEQFF
cdr3_nt: TGTGCCAGCAGTTACATTCGTCGGCAGACCACTGTCTACAATGAGCAGTTCTTC
clone_size: -
v_call: TRBV6-2/TRBV6-3
d_call: -
j_call: TRBJ2-1

cdr3_aa: CSVRTEPGNTIYF
cdr3_nt: TGCAGCGTTAGGACAGAGCCTGGAAACACCATATATTTT
clone_size: many
v_call: TRBV29-1
d_call: -
j_call: TRBJ1-3

cdr3_aa: CASSLAGQTGELFF
cdr3_nt: TGCGCCAGCAGCTTAGCGGGACAGACCGGGGAGCTGTTTTTT
clone_size: many
v_call: TRBV5-1
d_call: -
j_call: TRBJ2-2

cdr3_aa: CASSFGLAALSPYEQYF
cdr3_nt: TGTGCCAGCAGCTTCGGACTAGCGGCCCTAAGCCCCTACGAGCAGTACTTC
clone_size: few
v_call: TRBV7-2
d_call: TRBD2
j_call: TRBJ2-7

cdr3_aa: CASSRLAKNIQYF
cdr3_nt: TGTGCCAGCAGTAGATTAGCCAAAAACATTCAGTACTTC
clone_size: many
v_call: TRBV12-3/TRBV12-4
d_call: -
j_call: TRBJ2-4

cdr3_aa: CASSSPTRHTGELFF
cdr3_nt: TGTGCCAGCAGCTCCCCCACTAGGCACACCGGGGAGCTGTTTTTT
clone_size: many
v_call: TRBV7-2
d_call: -
j_call: TRBJ2-2

cdr3_aa: CASSHEGEQYF
cdr3_nt: TGTGCCAGCTCCCACGAGGGCGAGCAGTACTTC
clone_size: few
v_call: TRBV18
d_call: -
j_call: TRBJ2-7

cdr3_aa: CASSYGHRGKETQYF
cdr3_nt: TGTGCCAGCAGTTACGGTCACAGGGGAAAAGAGACCCAGTACTTC
clone_size: few
v_call: TRBV6-5
d_call: TRBD1
j_call: TRBJ2-5

cdr3_aa: CASSTPGSGGGEQYF
cdr3_nt: TGTGCCAGCAGCACCCCCGGGTCGGGGGGAGGGGAGCAGTACTTC
clone_size: -
v_call: TRBV7-2
d_call: TRBD2
j_call: TRBJ2-7

cdr3_aa: CAISFKTGATEAFF
cdr3_nt: TGTGCCATCAGTTTCAAAACAGGGGCCACTGAAGCTTTCTTT
clone_size: many
v_call: TRBV10-3
d_call: TRBD1
j_call: TRBJ1-1

cdr3_aa: CASSLFLAGGTGEQFF
cdr3_nt: TGTGCCAGCAGCTTGTTTCTAGCGGGGGGAACGGGTGAGCAGTTCTTC
clone_size: few
v_call: TRBV5-6
d_call: TRBD2
j_call: TRBJ2-1

cdr3_aa: CSASGLGTDTQYF
cdr3_nt: TGCAGTGCCTCAGGGTTGGGTACAGATACGCAGTATTTT
clone_size: -
v_call: TRBV20-1
d_call: -
j_call: TRBJ2-3

cdr3_aa: CSARRQGIYGYTF
cdr3_nt: TGCAGTGCTCGCCGACAGGGGATCTATGGCTACACCTTC
clone_size: few
v_call: TRBV20-1
d_call: TRBD1
j_call: TRBJ1-2

cdr3_aa: CSGGPLDEQFF
cdr3_nt: TGCAGCGGCGGACCCCTCGATGAGCAGTTCTTC
clone_size: many
v_call: TRBV29-1
d_call: -
j_call: TRBJ2-1

cdr3_aa: CASSLAINRRGDTQYF
cdr3_nt: TGTGCCAGCAGCTTAGCCATTAACCGCCGTGGGGATACGCAGTATTTT
clone_size: many
v_call: TRBV11-2
d_call: -
j_call: TRBJ2-3

cdr3_aa: CASSQGLAGSTDTQYF
cdr3_nt: TGCGCCAGCAGCCAAGGACTAGCGGGAAGCACAGATACGCAGTATTTT
clone_size: -
v_call: TRBV4-3
d_call: TRBD2
j_call: TRBJ2-3

cdr3_aa: CASSLRREDNQPQHF
cdr3_nt: TGCGCCAGCAGCTTGAGGCGGGAGGACAATCAGCCCCAGCATTTT
clone_size: -
v_call: TRBV5-1
d_call: -
j_call: TRBJ1-5

cdr3_aa: CSATGLWDHEQYF
cdr3_nt: TGCAGTGCTACGGGGCTCTGGGATCACGAGCAGTACTTC
clone_size: few
v_call: TRBV20-1
d_call: -
j_call: TRBJ2-7

cdr3_aa: CASQTGALTNEKLFF
cdr3_nt: TGTGCCAGCCAAACGGGGGCCCTAACTAATGAAAAACTGTTTTTT
clone_size: few
v_call: TRBV7-9
d_call: -
j_call: TRBJ1-4

cdr3_aa: CASSLKGYNEQFF
cdr3_nt: TGTGCCAGCAGCCTAAAAGGCTACAATGAGCAGTTCTTC
clone_size: many
v_call: TRBV6-6
d_call: -
j_call: TRBJ2-1

cdr3_aa: CASSYSEGAWDTEAFF
cdr3_nt: TGTGCCAGCAGTTACTCAGAGGGAGCGTGGGACACTGAAGCTTTCTTT
clone_size: many
v_call: TRBV6-5
d_call: -
j_call: TRBJ1-1

cdr3_aa: CASSLLDKFNEQYF
cdr3_nt: TGTGCCAGCAGCCTCCTGGACAAATTTAACGAGCAGTACTTC
clone_size: -
v_call: TRBV7-9
d_call: -
j_call: TRBJ2-7

cdr3_aa: CASRSRPPSGAPQETQYF
cdr3_nt: TGTGCCAGCAGATCCCGCCCCCCTAGCGGGGCGCCACAAGAGACCCAGTACTTC
clone_size: -
v_call: TRBV6-1
d_call: TRBD2
j_call: TRBJ2-5

cdr3_aa: CASSFSGRETGELFF
cdr3_nt: TGTGCCAGCAGCTTTAGCGGGAGGGAGACCGGGGAGCTGTTTTTT
clone_size: few
v_call: TRBV7-3
d_call: TRBD2
j_call: TRBJ2-2

cdr3_aa: CASSVEESTEAFF
cdr3_nt: TGTGCCAGCAGTGTGGAGGAGAGCACTGAAGCTTTCTTT
clone_size: few
v_call: TRBV2
d_call: -
j_call: TRBJ1-1

cdr3_aa: CASSPGGLAGPNEQFF
cdr3_nt: TGTGCCAGCAGCCCCGGCGGGCTAGCGGGGCCGAATGAGCAGTTCTTC
clone_size: -
v_call: TRBV21-1
d_call: -
j_call: TRBJ2-1

cdr3_aa: CSASPGATDTQYF
cdr3_nt: TGCAGTGCTAGTCCTGGGGCAACGGATACGCAGTATTTT
clone_size: -
v_call: TRBV20-1
d_call: -
j_call: TRBJ2-3

cdr3_aa: CSAGRPGVTLEQYF
cdr3_nt: TGCAGTGCGGGGCGGCCGGGAGTTACTCTCGAGCAGTACTTC
clone_size: few
v_call: TRBV20-1
d_call: -
j_call: TRBJ2-7

cdr3_aa: CASSVDEQYF
cdr3_nt: TGCGCCAGCAGTGTTGACGAGCAGTACTTC
clone_size: -
v_call: TRBV10-1
d_call: -
j_call: TRBJ2-7

cdr3_aa: CASSYSVFYEQYF
cdr3_nt: TGTGCCAGCAGTTACTCGGTCTTCTACGAGCAGTACTTC
clone_size: -
v_call: TRBV6-2/TRBV6-3
d_call: -
j_call: TRBJ2-7

cdr3_aa: CASQKGRALTYEQYF
cdr3_nt: TGTGCCAGCCAAAAGGGGCGGGCCCTAACCTACGAGCAGTACTTC
clone_size: few
v_call: TRBV12-3/TRBV12-4
d_call: -
j_call: TRBJ2-7

cdr3_aa: CASSPGHNTEAFF
cdr3_nt: TGTGCCAGCAGCCCGGGACACAACACTGAAGCTTTCTTT
clone_size: few
v_call: TRBV12-3/TRBV12-4
d_call: -
j_call: TRBJ1-1

cdr3_aa: CASSPRQGKGADTQYF
cdr3_nt: TGTGCCAGCAGTCCTAGGCAGGGGAAGGGTGCAGATACGCAGTATTTT
clone_size: few
v_call: TRBV12-3/TRBV12-4
d_call: -
j_call: TRBJ2-3

cdr3_aa: CSARGGAGSQETQYF
cdr3_nt: TGCAGTGCTAGGGGAGGGGCAGGGAGCCAAGAGACCCAGTACTTC
clone_size: few
v_call: TRBV20-1
d_call: TRBD2
j_call: TRBJ2-5

cdr3_aa: CASSQGHHSTSADTQYF
cdr3_nt: TGTGCCAGCAGCCAAGGGCACCATTCTACCAGCGCAGATACGCAGTATTTT
clone_size: -
v_call: TRBV4-2
d_call: -
j_call: TRBJ2-3

cdr3_aa: CASSRTSGTSSEQYF
cdr3_nt: TGTGCCAGCAGCCGCACCTCCGGGACTTCTTCCGAGCAGTACTTC
clone_size: few
v_call: TRBV7-2
d_call: -
j_call: TRBJ2-7

cdr3_aa: CAISGTGGAYGYTF
cdr3_nt: TGTGCCATCAGCGGGACAGGGGGCGCCTATGGCTACACCTTC
clone_size: -
v_call: TRBV10-3
d_call: TRBD1
j_call: TRBJ1-2

cdr3_aa: CSARRPGVGYGYTF
cdr3_nt: TGCAGTGCTAGACGTCCAGGGGTGGGCTATGGCTACACCTTC
clone_size: few
v_call: TRBV20-1
d_call: -
j_call: TRBJ1-2

cdr3_aa: CSASAVGGSYNEQFF
cdr3_nt: TGCAGTGCTTCCGCGGTGGGTGGCTCCTACAATGAGCAGTTCTTC
clone_size: few
v_call: TRBV20-1
d_call: -
j_call: TRBJ2-1

cdr3_aa: CASSQDRAEGGDTQYF
cdr3_nt: TGCGCCAGCAGCCAAGATCGGGCCGAGGGCGGAGATACGCAGTATTTT
clone_size: many
v_call: TRBV4-1
d_call: -
j_call: TRBJ2-3

cdr3_aa: CASSSHSRGTYSYEQYF
cdr3_nt: TGTGCCAGCAGCTCCCATAGCCGGGGCACGTACTCCTACGAGCAGTACTTC
clone_size: -
v_call: TRBV7-2
d_call: -
j_call: TRBJ2-7

cdr3_aa: CATSRDRRGAYEQYF
cdr3_nt: TGTGCCACCAGCAGAGATCGGCGGGGGGCCTACGAGCAGTACTTC
clone_size: -
v_call: TRBV15
d_call: TRBD2
j_call: TRBJ2-7

cdr3_aa: CASSYAGQTQYF
cdr3_nt: TGTGCCAGCAGTTACGCCGGGCAGACCCAGTACTTC
clone_size: -
v_call: TRBV6-5
d_call: -
j_call: TRBJ2-5

cdr3_aa: CASTVIGENSPLHF
cdr3_nt: TGTGCCAGCACCGTAATAGGGGAAAATTCACCCCTCCACTTT
clone_size: few
v_call: TRBV27
d_call: -
j_call: TRBJ1-6

cdr3_aa: CAISESAGHYEQYF
cdr3_nt: TGTGCCATCAGTGAGTCCGCAGGCCACTACGAGCAGTACTTC
clone_size: few
v_call: TRBV10-3
d_call: -
j_call: TRBJ2-7

cdr3_aa: CASKYPGAANEKLFF
cdr3_nt: TGTGCCAGCAAATACCCGGGCGCGGCTAATGAAAAACTGTTTTTT
clone_size: few
v_call: TRBV6-1
d_call: -
j_call: TRBJ1-4

cdr3_aa: CSARSEEKPLNSPLHF
cdr3_nt: TGCAGTGCTAGAAGCGAGGAAAAGCCGCTCAATTCACCCCTCCACTTT
clone_size: -
v_call: TRBV20-1
d_call: -
j_call: TRBJ1-6